Below are 27 T cell receptor beta chains sequenced from a single sample in a study of blood T cells in healthy people across ages. A second roughly 6 to 11 cycle PCR used barcoded and J-beta primers. TCRdb used MiXCR to reprocess the 5' RACE reads, holding one entry per CDR3 protein. The data show around 1,600,000 distinct CDR3 sequences, with about 42% seen just once and around 4% held by the top ten. Sequenced material: blood. These receptor sequences come from a woman aged 18-29 years in good health.

The V call is TRBV10-3, the J call TRBJ1-1; 9 bases map to TRBD1. The CDR3 contains 13 residues. The trim removed 5 bases at V and 6 bases at J, leaving 4 bases unmatched. Germline CDR1 reads ENHRY; CDR2 reads SYGVKD. The CDR3 DNA sequence: TGTGCCATCAGTCCCCGGACAGGGGCTGAAGCTTTCTTT. This translates into CAISPRTGAEAFF.

This clonotype has just one count. The V and J genes are TRBV13 and TRBJ2-7; 11 bases agree with TRBD2. The better agreement between TRBJ2-5 and the DNA end casts doubt on the J call. The germline CDR1 and CDR2 sequences are PRHDT and FYEKMQ (reference sequence). CDR3 size: 16 residues. In DNA, the CDR3 is TGTGCCAGCAGCTTCACTAGCGGGGGCGCCTTGCGGACCCAGTACTTC. Translation: CASSFTSGGALRTQYF.

V gene TRBV10-3 combines with J gene TRBJ2-3; the D is unclear. CDR1 is ENHRY and CDR2 is SYGVKD in the germline V gene. The CDR3 has 12 residues. Between the trimmed V and J ends, which lost 3 bases and 10 bases, there was a span of 11 bases. CDR3 in DNA: TGTGCCATCAGTGAAGAACTGCCAGCGCAGTATTTT. As protein: CAISEELPAQYF.

The rearrangement uses TRBV23-1 and TRBJ1-1; D unclear. TRBV23-1 is marked as an open reading frame, function uncertain. This CDR3 has 13 residues. Trimming took off 10 bases at V and 1 base at J, with 13 bases between the two ends. CDR3 nucleotide sequence: TGCGCCAACCCTCAGTGGGGGAACACTGAAGCTTTCTTT. Encoded protein: CANPQWGNTEAFF.

This chain links TRBV29-1 with TRBJ2-5; D might be TRBD2 (6 bases). V was trimmed by 4 bases and J by 1 base, leaving 10 bases between them. The CDR3 extends over 13 amino acids. Germline CDR1 and CDR2: SQVTM and ANQGSEA. The CDR3 protein is CSVGDSSQETQYF. The CDR3 DNA follows: TGCAGCGTTGGGGACTCCTCCCAAGAGACCCAGTACTTC.

The chain uses TRBV7-8 and TRBJ1-1; 8 bases align to TRBD1. Trimming took 5 bases from V and 5 from J; bases not matched to a gene: 7. The germline V gene encodes CDR1 SGHVS and CDR2 FQNEAQ. The CDR3 contains 14 residues. In nucleotides, the CDR3 is TGTGCCAGCAGCGACCGACAGGGGAGGACTGAAGCTTTCTTT. Amino acid sequence: CASSDRQGRTEAFF.

The chain has TRBV20-1 and TRBJ2-7; TRBD2 agrees at 9 bases. The J call may be incorrect, as the DNA end agrees better with TRBJ2-4. Germline CDR1 is DFQATT and CDR2 is SNEGSKA (reference sequence). The CDR3 contains 16 residues. CDR3 nucleotides: TGCAGTGCTAGAGTCGTCGCAGCGGGAGGTGGGAACATTCAGTACTTC. It translates to CSARVVAAGGGNIQYF.

The chain is built from TRBV10-3 and TRBJ2-7, with D unclear. The length of the CDR3 is 12 residues. Germline values: CDR1 ENHRY, CDR2 SYGVKD. The V end was cut by 4 bases, the J end by 4 bases, with 8 bases between. Written as DNA, the CDR3 is TGTGCCATCAGTGCAAAGGTATACGAGCAGTACTTC. Its protein product is CAISAKVYEQYF.

This clonotype was seen more than once but under ten times. This chain links TRBV27 with TRBJ1-6; maybe TRBD1 (5 bases). This CDR3 is 14 amino acids long. Trimming took off 3 bases at V and 7 bases at J, with 10 bases between the two ends. Germline CDR1 reads MNHEY; CDR2 reads SMNVEV (reference sequence). The CDR3 reads CASSLQGVNSPLHF. CDR3 in DNA: TGTGCCAGCAGTTTGCAGGGTGTGAATTCACCCCTCCACTTT.

This chain connects TRBV18 to TRBJ1-4, with TRBD1 matching over 7 bases. Germline V gives CDR1 KGHSH, CDR2 LQKENI. V shed 4 bases and J 6 bases; nucleotides not matched to a gene: 8. This CDR3 contains 15 residues. The DNA for the CDR3 is TGTGCCAGCTCACGAGAAAAGGGGGCCGATGAAAAACTGTTTTTT. Translating it yields CASSREKGADEKLFF.

This rearrangement joins TRBV20-1 to TRBJ2-1, with 8 nucleotides matching TRBD2. Germline V CDR1 and CDR2: DFQATT, SNEGSKA (reference sequence). Unmatched junction bases numbered 21, after V lost 5 bases and J lost 15 bases. CDR3 length: 15 residues. In nucleotides, the CDR3 is TGCAGTGCTTCTTATCTTCGACTGGGACTAGGAGTAGCGTTCTTC. Its protein product is CSASYLRLGLGVAFF.

V usage is TRBV9 and J usage is TRBJ2-3; TRBD2 agrees at 10 bases. The CDR3 is 16 amino acids. Germline lookup yields CDR1 SGDLS and CDR2 YYNGEE. Trimming removed 3 bases from V and 4 bases from J; junction bases left unmatched: 8. The CDR3 coding sequence is TGTGCCAGCAGCGCAGGACTAGCGGCGTCTGCAGATACGCAGTATTTT. It yields the protein CASSAGLAASADTQYF.

V is TRBV4-1 and J is TRBJ1-3; TRBD1 is a possible D gene (6 bases). Trimming left V 3 bases short and J 2 bases short, with 14 bases between. The CDR3 totals 16 residues. Germline CDR1 is MGHRA and CDR2 is YSYEKL. CDR3 nucleotides: TGCGCCAGCAGCCAGCCCCGGGAGGGGGCTGGAAACACCATATATTTT. Translated: CASSQPREGAGNTIYF.

This clonotype was seen a few times. This sequence joins TRBV11-2 and TRBJ2-5, with D hard to call. V was shortened by 3 bases and J by 2 bases, with 10 bases between the two germline ends. Germline V gene lookup returns CDR1 SGHAT and CDR2 FQNNGV. The CDR3 runs 14 residues. The CDR3 DNA sequence: TGTGCCAGCAGCTTCACGGCTCTTCAAGAGACCCAGTACTTC. It yields the protein CASSFTALQETQYF.

The chain couples TRBV2 to TRBJ2-7; TRBD2 matches at 14 bases. The junction had 15 bases not matched to a gene; V was cut back by 5 bases and J by 3 bases. Germline lookup yields CDR1 SNHLY and CDR2 FYNNEI. The CDR3 is 19 amino acids. CDR3 in DNA: TGTGCCAGCAGTTTTCCCAGGACTAGCGGGGGGCGACTGGGCTACGAGCAGTACTTC. Encoded protein: CASSFPRTSGGRLGYEQYF.

The rearrangement joins TRBV2 to TRBJ2-1; no definite D call. Trimming pared 1 base from V and 8 bases from J, leaving 12 bases between. Germline-derived CDR1 and CDR2 are SNHLY and FYNNEI. CDR3 size: 14 residues. The CDR3 loop reads CASSEVSVVHEQFF. The CDR3 nucleotides are TGTGCCAGCAGTGAAGTATCAGTGGTCCATGAGCAGTTCTTC.

The rearrangement uses TRBV7-2 and TRBJ1-6, with 10 bases matching TRBD1. The V segment lost 2 bases and the J segment 10 bases; nucleotides outside the gene matches: 5. Germline loops: CDR1 SGHTA, CDR2 FQGNSA. The CDR3 runs 15 residues. CDR3 sequence: CASSLRQGAGSPLHF. The CDR3 coding sequence is TGTGCCAGCAGCTTAAGACAGGGGGCTGGCTCACCCCTCCACTTT.

This clonotype was seen more than once but under ten times. The rearrangement joins TRBV7-2 to TRBJ1-2; D unclear. V was trimmed by 7 bases and J by 4 bases, leaving 19 bases between them. There are 15 residues in the CDR3. Per germline, CDR1 SGHTA and CDR2 FQGNSA. CDR3 sequence: CASTLVAVTRYGYTF. The CDR3 DNA reads TGTGCCAGCACTCTAGTCGCGGTCACCCGCTATGGCTACACCTTC. The full variable domain, completed using reference TRBV7-2 and TRBJ1-2, is GAGVSQSPSNKVTEKGKDVELRCDPISGHTALYWYRQSLGQGLEFLIYFQGNSAPDKSGLPSDRFSAERTGGSVSTLTIQRTQQEDSAVYLCASTLVAVTRYGYTFGSGTRLTVV.

The chain has TRBV5-1 and TRBJ1-1, with TRBD1 as a possible D gene (5 bases). Trimming shortened V by 0 bases and J by 0 bases, and 15 bases separated the two germline ends. The germline V gene has CDR1 SGHRS and CDR2 YFSETQ. CDR3 length: 17 residues. The chain's CDR3 is CASSLASPGGMNTEAFF. In DNA, the CDR3 is TGCGCCAGCAGCTTGGCCAGCCCGGGGGGGATGAACACTGAAGCTTTCTTT.

This clonotype turned up a few times. The chain couples TRBV18 to TRBJ2-6; no definite D call. The CDR3 spans 15 residues. Between the trimmed V and J ends, which lost 5 bases and 0 bases, there was a span of 8 bases. Germline V lookup: CDR1 KGHSH, CDR2 LQKENI. Here the CDR3 DNA reads TGTGCCAGCTCATCCCGGACCTCTGGGGCCAACGTCCTGACTTTC. Its protein is CASSSRTSGANVLTF. The full variable domain, in which reference TRBV18 and TRBJ2-6 provide the parts outside the CDR3, is NAGVMQNPRHLVRRRGQEARLRCSPMKGHSHVYWYRQLPEEGLKFMVYLQKENIIDESGMPKERFSAEFPKEGPSILRIQQVVRGDSAAYFCASSSRTSGANVLTFGAGSRLTVL.

The chain joins TRBV7-9 to TRBJ2-5; 11 positions match TRBD2. Matching the DNA end better, TRBJ2-1 makes the J call doubtful. Looked up from germline, CDR1 is SEHNR and CDR2 is FQNEAQ (reference sequence). This CDR3 region has 17 residues. The CDR3, as DNA: TGTGCCAGCAGCTTAGCGCCGACTAGCGGGGATCAAGAGACCCAGTTCTTC. Translated, it gives CASSLAPTSGDQETQFF.

The chain recombines TRBV28 with TRBJ1-2, with 10 bases fitting TRBD1. The V segment lost 10 bases and the J segment 4 bases; nucleotides outside the gene matches: 12. CDR3 length equals 15 residues. Germline CDR1 reads MDHEN; CDR2 reads SYDVKM. CDR3 DNA sequence: TGTGCCACCACCCTAGGGACAGGGGCTGGCTATGGCTACACCTTC. This sequence encodes CATTLGTGAGYGYTF.

The CDR3 DNA reads as TGTGCCAGCAGTTTTCCGTGGGCAGGGGATTCCTACGAGCAGTACTTC. Translation gives CASSFPWAGDSYEQYF. This sequence joins TRBV28 and TRBJ2-7; tentatively, D is TRBD1 (6 bases). In germline, CDR1 is MDHEN, CDR2 SYDVKM. This CDR3 has 16 amino acids. The V end lost 3 bases, the J end lost 1 base, and 16 bases lay between the germline ends.

This clonotype appeared many times. J is TRBJ2-7 and V is TRBV6-2 or TRBV6-3, with unresolved D. Per germline, CDR1 MNHEY and CDR2 SVGEGT. V lost 1 base to trimming and J lost 3 bases, with 4 bases between them. This CDR3 region has 12 residues. CDR3: CASSYYGYEQYF. The CDR3 nucleotides are TGTGCCAGCAGTTACTACGGCTACGAGCAGTACTTC.

This sequence joins TRBV4-3 and TRBJ2-2, with D possibly TRBD2 on 7 matching bases. The CDR3 length is 17 residues. Germline V gene sequence: CDR1 LGHNA, CDR2 YSLEER. The V and J ends lost 3 bases and 2 bases respectively, with 16 bases between them. CDR3 sequence: CASSQDPAGANTGELFF. CDR3 DNA sequence: TGCGCCAGCAGCCAGGACCCCGCGGGGGCCAACACCGGGGAGCTGTTTTTT.

As concerns this clonotype: The junction and the germline gene differ at one end; a read error may be behind it. The chain has TRBV20-1 and TRBJ2-7, with no clear D. The germline V gene has CDR1 DFQATT and CDR2 SNEGSKA (reference sequence). The CDR3 has 13 residues. Here the CDR3 DNA reads TGCAGTGCTCCTCCGGGTCCTTTCTACGGGCAGTACTTC. Translated: CSAPPGPFYGQYF.

This chain links TRBV9 with TRBJ1-6; D gene unclear. V lost 4 bases and J 5 bases, leaving 7 bases between the germline ends. Germline V gene lookup returns CDR1 SGDLS and CDR2 YYNGEE. The CDR3 is made up of 13 amino acids. CDR3 sequence (DNA): TGTGCCAGCAGCCAGGAGAATAATTCACCCCTCCACTTT. It codes for CASSQENNSPLHF.